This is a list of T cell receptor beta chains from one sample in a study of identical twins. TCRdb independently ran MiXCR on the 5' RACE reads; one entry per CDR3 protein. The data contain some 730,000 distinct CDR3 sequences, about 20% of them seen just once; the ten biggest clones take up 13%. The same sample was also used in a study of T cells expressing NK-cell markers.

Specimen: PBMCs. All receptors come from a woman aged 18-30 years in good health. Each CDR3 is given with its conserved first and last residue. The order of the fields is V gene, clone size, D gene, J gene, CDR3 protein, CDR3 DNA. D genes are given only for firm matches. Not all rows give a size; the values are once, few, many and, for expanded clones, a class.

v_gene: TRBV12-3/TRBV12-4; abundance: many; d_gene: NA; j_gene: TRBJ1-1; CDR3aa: CASSPRTVNTEAFF; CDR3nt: TGTGCCAGCAGTCCCCGGACAGTGAACACTGAAGCTTTCTTT
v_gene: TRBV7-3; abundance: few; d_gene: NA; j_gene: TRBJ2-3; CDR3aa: CASSLRTDTPFRF; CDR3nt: TGTGCCAGCAGCTTAAGGACTGACACGCCGTTCCGTTTT
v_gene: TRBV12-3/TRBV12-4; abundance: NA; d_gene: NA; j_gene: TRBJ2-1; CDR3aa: CASSLYFRPSAREGVF; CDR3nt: TGTGCCAGCAGTTTATACTTCCGGCCTAGCGCCCGCGAGGGGGTCTTC
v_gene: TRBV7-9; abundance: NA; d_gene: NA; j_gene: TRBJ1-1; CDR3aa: CASSLLDGTTEAFF; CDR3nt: TGTGCCAGCAGCTTACTCGATGGGACCACTGAAGCTTTCTTT
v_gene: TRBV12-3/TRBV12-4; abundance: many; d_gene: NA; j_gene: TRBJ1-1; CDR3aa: CASSIQGDFTEAFF; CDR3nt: TGTGCCAGCAGTATACAGGGTGACTTCACTGAAGCTTTCTTT
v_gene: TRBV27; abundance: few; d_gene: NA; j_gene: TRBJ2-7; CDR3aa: CASSLYPFRAHSYEQYF; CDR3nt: TGTGCCAGCAGTTTATACCCTTTTCGGGCGCACTCCTACGAGCAGTACTTC
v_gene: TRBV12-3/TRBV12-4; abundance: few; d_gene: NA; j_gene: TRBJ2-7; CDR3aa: CASSFSASASYEQYF; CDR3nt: TGTGCCAGCAGTTTCTCTGCCAGCGCCTCTTACGAGCAGTACTTC
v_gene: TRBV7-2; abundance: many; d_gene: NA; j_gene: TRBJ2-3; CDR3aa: CASSSRGTDTQYF; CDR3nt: TGTGCCAGCAGTTCCAGGGGCACAGATACGCAGTATTTT
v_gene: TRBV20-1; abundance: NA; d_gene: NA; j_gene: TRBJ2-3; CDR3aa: CSAYSSDLQRYTQYF; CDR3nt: TGCAGTGCTTACTCCTCGGACCTTCAGAGATATACGCAGTATTTT
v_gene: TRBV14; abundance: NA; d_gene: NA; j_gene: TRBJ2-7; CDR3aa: CASSHVVYEQYF; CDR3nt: TGTGCCAGCAGCCATGTTGTATACGAGCAGTACTTC
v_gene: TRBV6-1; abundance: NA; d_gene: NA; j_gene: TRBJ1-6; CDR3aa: CASSKAGRYNSPLHF; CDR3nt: TGTGCCAGCAGTAAGGCGGGACGGTATAATTCACCCCTCCACTTT
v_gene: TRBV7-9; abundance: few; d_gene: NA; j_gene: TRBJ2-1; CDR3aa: CASSSGLVGLF; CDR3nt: TGTGCCAGCAGCTCCGGTTTGGTAGGGCTCTTC
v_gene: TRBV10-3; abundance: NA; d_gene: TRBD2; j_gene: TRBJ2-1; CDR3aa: CAISASGGPVEQFF; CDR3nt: TGTGCCATCAGTGCCAGCGGGGGTCCGGTTGAGCAGTTCTTC
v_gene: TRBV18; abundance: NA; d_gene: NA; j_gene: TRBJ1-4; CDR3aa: CASSPGRVGEKLFF; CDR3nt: TGTGCCAGCTCCCCGGGGAGAGTGGGCGAAAAACTGTTTTTT
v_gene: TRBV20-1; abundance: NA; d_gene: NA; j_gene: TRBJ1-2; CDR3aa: CSATQGLNYGYTF; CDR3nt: TGCAGTGCTACCCAGGGACTAAACTATGGCTACACCTTC
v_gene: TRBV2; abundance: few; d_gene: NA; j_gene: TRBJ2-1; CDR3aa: CASTVGAPYNEQFF; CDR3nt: TGTGCCAGCACTGTGGGGGCCCCCTACAATGAGCAGTTCTTC
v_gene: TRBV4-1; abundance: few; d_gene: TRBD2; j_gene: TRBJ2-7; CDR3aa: CASSLQGLADPYEQYF; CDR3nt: TGCGCCAGCAGCCTACAAGGACTAGCTGATCCATACGAGCAGTACTTC
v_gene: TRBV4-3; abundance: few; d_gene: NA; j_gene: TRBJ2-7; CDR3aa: CASSQDLVSSYEQYF; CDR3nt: TGCGCCAGCAGCCAAGATTTGGTTAGCTCCTACGAGCAGTACTTC
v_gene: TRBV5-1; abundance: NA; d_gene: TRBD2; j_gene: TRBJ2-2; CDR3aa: CASSLEGGPPGELFF; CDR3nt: TGCGCCAGCAGCTTGGAGGGAGGGCCACCCGGGGAGCTGTTTTTT
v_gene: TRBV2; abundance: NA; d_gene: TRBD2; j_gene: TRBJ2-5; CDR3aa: CASSEDPAGGGETQYF; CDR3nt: TGTGCCAGCAGTGAGGATCCAGCGGGGGGGGGAGAGACCCAGTACTTC
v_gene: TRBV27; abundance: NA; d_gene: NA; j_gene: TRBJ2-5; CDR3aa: CASSLRAAETQYF; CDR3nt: TGTGCCAGCAGTTTGCGGGCGGCAGAGACCCAGTACTTC
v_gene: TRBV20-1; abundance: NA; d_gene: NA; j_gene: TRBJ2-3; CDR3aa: CSARAYTTDTQYF; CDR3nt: TGCAGTGCTAGGGCCTACACAACAGATACGCAGTATTTT
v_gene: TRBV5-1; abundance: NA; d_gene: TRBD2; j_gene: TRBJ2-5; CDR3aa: CASSLQTSGRGWETQYF; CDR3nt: TGCGCCAGCAGCTTGCAAACTAGCGGGAGAGGTTGGGAGACCCAGTACTTC
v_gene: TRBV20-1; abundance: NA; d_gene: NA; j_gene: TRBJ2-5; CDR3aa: CSATREETQYF; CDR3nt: TGCAGTGCGACCAGGGAAGAGACCCAGTACTTC
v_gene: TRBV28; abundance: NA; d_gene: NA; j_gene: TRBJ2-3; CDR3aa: CASISPADTQYF; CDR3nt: TGTGCCAGCATTTCTCCTGCAGATACGCAGTATTTT
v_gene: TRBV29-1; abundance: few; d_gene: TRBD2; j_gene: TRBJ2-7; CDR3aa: CSVERGAEQYF; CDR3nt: TGCAGCGTTGAGCGGGGGGCTGAGCAGTACTTC